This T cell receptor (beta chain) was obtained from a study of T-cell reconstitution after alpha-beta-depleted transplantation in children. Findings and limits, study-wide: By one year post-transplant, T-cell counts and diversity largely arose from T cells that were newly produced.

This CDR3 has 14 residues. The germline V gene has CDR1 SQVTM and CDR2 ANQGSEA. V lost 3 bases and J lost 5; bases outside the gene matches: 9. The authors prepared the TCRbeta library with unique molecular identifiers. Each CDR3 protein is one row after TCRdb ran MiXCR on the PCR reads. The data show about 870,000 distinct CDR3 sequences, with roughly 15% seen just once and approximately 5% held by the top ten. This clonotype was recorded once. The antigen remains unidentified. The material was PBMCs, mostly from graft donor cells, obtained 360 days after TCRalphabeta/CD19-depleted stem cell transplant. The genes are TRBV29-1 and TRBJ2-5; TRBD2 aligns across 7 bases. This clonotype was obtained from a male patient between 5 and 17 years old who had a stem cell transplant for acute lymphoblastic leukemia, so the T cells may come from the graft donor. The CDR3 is CSVDGGGPVETQYF. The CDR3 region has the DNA TGCAGCGTTGACGGGGGAGGGCCGGTCGAGACCCAGTACTTC.